This T cell receptor beta chain was retrieved from a study of blood T cell repertoires in COVID-19. Study at large: Acute and convalescent COVID-19 specimens originated in the United States, Italy and Spain.

Germline lookup yields CDR1 MGHDK and CDR2 SYGVNS. The CDR3 is made up of 10 amino acids. The germline V and J ends were trimmed by 9 bases and 5 bases, with 5 bases remaining between them. TCRdb's table, derived via immunoSEQ multiplex PCR, lists solely in-frame clones and lacks some. Of approximately 260,000 clones listed, 75% to 90% are singletons. The chain combines TRBV25-1 with TRBJ2-1; D is uncertain. Material: peripheral blood. The TCR originated in a man in his 60s who had recovered from COVID-19. Written as DNA, the CDR3 is TGTGCCAGGCCAGACAATGAGCAGTTCTTC. Its protein product is CARPDNEQFF.